Below, 31 T cell receptor beta chains from the same sample are listed, as sequenced in a study of response to subunit inactivated influenza vaccine. Each CDR3 protein is one row after TCRdb ran MiXCR on the RT-PCR reads. In the table there are more than 250,000 distinct CDR3 sequences, just over 20% of which are singletons. The input for sequencing was PBMCs from blood, taken about 20 months after vaccination. The receptors were gathered from a man between 50 and 75 years old who received an inactivated influenza vaccine.

The chain is built from TRBV20-1 and TRBJ1-2; 11 nucleotides align to TRBD1. Trimming at V came to 0 bases and at J to 4 bases, leaving 1 base not matched to a gene. Looked up from germline, CDR1 is DFQATT and CDR2 is SNEGSKA (reference sequence). This CDR3 spans 14 amino acids. The CDR3 sequence: CSARDGTGGYGYTF. The CDR3 bases are TGCAGTGCTAGAGACGGGACAGGGGGCTATGGCTACACCTTC.

J is TRBJ1-2 and V is TRBV20-1, with D hard to call. CDR3 length: 10 amino acids. Germline assignment: CDR1 DFQATT and CDR2 SNEGSKA (reference sequence). Trimming shortened V by 5 bases and J by 8 bases, and 9 bases separated the two germline ends. In DNA form, the CDR3 reads TGCAGTGCTCCCTCTTACGGCTACACCTTC. It encodes CSAPSYGYTF.

This clonotype turned up a few times. The V and J genes are TRBV12-3 or TRBV12-4 and TRBJ2-5, with D maybe TRBD1 (5 bases). The CDR3 has 13 amino acids. Trimming pared 6 bases from V and 4 bases from J, leaving 12 bases between. CDR3 loop: CASRGALGETQYF. In DNA form, the CDR3 reads TGTGCCAGCAGAGGGGCCCTCGGAGAGACCCAGTACTTC.

This clonotype was seen more than once but under ten times. The gene calls are TRBV5-1 and TRBJ2-7; no definite D call. The V gene's germline CDR1 is SGHRS and CDR2 YFSETQ. Trimming took 4 bases from V and 0 from J, leaving 11 bases between them. The CDR3 is made up of 14 amino acids. CDR3 protein: CASSVGSHSYEQYF. Here the CDR3 DNA reads TGCGCCAGCAGCGTCGGCAGTCACTCCTACGAGCAGTACTTC.

This clonotype has only a few counts. V is TRBV28 and J is TRBJ2-7, with 8 bases fitting TRBD1. The junction had 9 bases not matched to a gene; V was cut back by 6 bases and J by 5 bases. Germline CDR1 and CDR2: MDHEN and SYDVKM. The CDR3 spans 14 residues. The CDR3 coding sequence is TGTGCCAGCAGCCTGGACAGGGCCCCCCACGAGCAGTACTTC. Its translation: CASSLDRAPHEQYF. Complete variable domain (other parts from reference TRBV28 and TRBJ2-7): DVKVTQSSRYLVKRTGEKVFLECVQDMDHENMFWYRQDPGLGLRLIYFSYDVKMKEKGDIPEGYSVSREKKERFSLILESASTNQTSMYLCASSLDRAPHEQYFGPGTRLTVT.

The CDR3 spells CASSPLRATQYF. In nucleotides, the CDR3 is TGTGCCAGCAGTCCATTAAGGGCTACGCAGTATTTT. V is TRBV6-6 and J is TRBJ2-3; D gene unclear. CDR3 length: 12 amino acids. Deletions cut 5 bases from V and 8 bases from J, with 11 bases between. Germline values: CDR1 MNHNY, CDR2 SVGAGI (reference sequence).

The DNA for the CDR3 is TGTGCCAGCAGTACGAATTATTTTGGGACAGGGGGTGAAGCTTTCTTT. This sequence encodes CASSTNYFGTGGEAFF. The chain recombines TRBV6-1 with TRBJ1-1; TRBD1 matches at 11 bases. The CDR3 extends over 16 amino acids. The germline gives CDR1 MNHNS, CDR2 SASEGT. Trimming took 5 bases from V and 7 from J; bases not matched to a gene: 12.

The genes are TRBV12-3 or TRBV12-4 and TRBJ2-1, with 13 bases fitting TRBD2. V lost 4 bases, J lost 7 bases, and 4 bases stayed unmatched. The CDR3 loop spans 15 amino acids. CDR3 DNA: TGTGCCAGCAGTTCAGCGGGACTAGCGGGGAATGAGCAGTTCTTC. Translating it yields CASSSAGLAGNEQFF.

This clonotype appeared a few times. The rearrangement joins TRBV7-6 to TRBJ2-7; 11 bases align to TRBD2. Unmatched junction bases numbered 8, after V lost 2 bases and J lost 5 bases. CDR1 is SGHVS, CDR2 FNYEAQ, per germline. The CDR3 is made up of 16 amino acids. CDR3 bases: TGTGCCAGCAGCTTAATCGATAGCGGGAGGGTCCACGAGCAGTACTTC. It yields the protein CASSLIDSGRVHEQYF.

There are many counts of this clonotype. The chain is built from TRBV4-2 and TRBJ1-4; 9 bases line up with TRBD1. The germline V gene encodes CDR1 LGHNA and CDR2 YNFKEQ. The junction had 6 bases not matched to a gene; V was cut back by 2 bases and J by 8 bases. The CDR3 length is 15 residues. This CDR3 is CASSQTGTGREKLFF. For the CDR3, the DNA is TGTGCCAGCAGCCAAACCGGGACAGGGAGGGAAAAACTGTTTTTT.

This sequence joins TRBV7-6 and TRBJ2-5; no reliable D call. This CDR3 has 15 amino acids. The germline gives CDR1 SGHVS, CDR2 FNYEAQ. Trimming left V 0 bases short and J 6 bases short, with 14 bases between. CDR3 sequence (DNA): TGTGCCAGCAGCTTAGCCATGGGTGCAGTGAAGACCCAGTACTTC. Its translation: CASSLAMGAVKTQYF.

Points on this clonotype: A much larger clone lies one base from this, so it may be a read error. This chain links TRBV12-3 or TRBV12-4 with TRBJ1-4; 7 bases fit TRBD1. V lost 3 bases to trimming and J lost 12 bases; unmatched junction nucleotides: 13. The CDR3 spans 15 residues. CDR3 sequence: CASSFPSGGSGQLFF. The CDR3 nucleotides read TGTGCCAGCAGTTTTCCGTCAGGGGGGTCTGGACAACTGTTTTTT.

This clonotype appeared a few times. The rearrangement uses TRBV10-1 and TRBJ2-7, with 7 bases fitting TRBD2. The CDR3 extends over 13 amino acids. CDR1 is WNHNN, CDR2 SYGVQD, per germline (reference sequence). V lost 5 bases and J lost 5; bases outside the gene matches: 6. The CDR3 protein is CASSTGGGNEQYF. Here the CDR3 DNA reads TGCGCCAGCAGTACGGGAGGCGGGAACGAGCAGTACTTC.

This clonotype has only a few counts. Germline and junction disagree at one end, which may indicate a read error. This chain joins TRBV6-1 and TRBJ1-3, with a tentative D call TRBD1 (5 bases). Germline CDR1 and CDR2: MNHNS and SASEGT. The CDR3 contains 17 residues. In DNA, the CDR3 is TGTGCCAGCTGTGAGGATTCGCCAGGCAGGGCTGGAAACACCATATATTTT. This gives the protein CASCEDSPGRAGNTIYF.

Details on this clonotype: This may be a read error, as it is one base from a much larger clone. Likely a read error: the CDR3 ends without its conserved phenylalanine or tryptophan. The V call is TRBV12-3 or TRBV12-4, the J call TRBJ1-2, with D tentatively TRBD1 (5 bases). Trimming cost V 6 bases and J 7 bases, with 9 bases left between them. This CDR3 is 11 amino acids long. The CDR3 is CASSNRLGYTS. Written as DNA, the CDR3 is TGTGCCAGCAGCAACAGGCTTGGCTACACCTCC.

The rearrangement uses TRBV20-1 and TRBJ1-2; no reliable D call. Germline V lookup: CDR1 DFQATT, CDR2 SNEGSKA (reference sequence). V was cut by 3 bases and J by 6 bases, with 17 bases left in between. CDR3 size: 14 residues. CDR3 sequence: CSASSPSSKDGYTF. The CDR3 nucleotides are TGCAGTGCTAGTTCCCCCTCGAGTAAGGATGGCTACACCTTC.

This clonotype was recorded a few times. The chain joins TRBV29-1 to TRBJ2-5, with D unclear. The germline CDR1 and CDR2 sequences are SQVTM and ANQGSEA. Trimming left V 3 bases short and J 1 base short, with 9 bases between. The CDR3 covers 13 residues. In DNA, the CDR3 is TGCAGCGTTGATGGGCGGATCCAAGAGACCCAGTACTTC. This gives the protein CSVDGRIQETQYF. The full variable domain, with the rest looked up from reference TRBV29-1 and TRBJ2-5, is SAVISQKPSRDICQRGTSLTIQCQVDSQVTMMFWYRQQPGQSLTLIATANQGSEATYESGFVIDKFPISRPNLTFSTLTVSNMSPEDSSIYLCSVDGRIQETQYFGPGTRLLVL.

This clonotype came up many times. The chain recombines TRBV10-3 with TRBJ1-5; tentatively, D is TRBD1 (5 bases). The germline V and J ends were trimmed by 3 bases and 0 bases, with 6 bases remaining between them. This CDR3 contains 14 residues. CDR1 and CDR2 from the germline V gene are ENHRY and SYGVKD. CDR3: CAISEQDSNQPQHF. The CDR3 DNA reads TGTGCCATCAGTGAACAGGATAGCAATCAGCCCCAGCATTTT.

The table lists this clonotype with a few counts. The chain has TRBV20-1 and TRBJ2-4, with a tentative D call TRBD2 (6 bases). This CDR3 has 16 amino acids. Germline CDR1 and CDR2: DFQATT and SNEGSKA (reference sequence). V was pared by 0 bases and J by 3 bases, with 15 bases between. The CDR3 here is CSARDVRGEVKNIQYF. CDR3 bases: TGCAGTGCTAGAGATGTTAGAGGGGAGGTCAAAAACATTCAGTACTTC.

This chain uses TRBV6-5 with TRBJ1-5, with D tentatively TRBD1 (6 bases). Trimming cost V 6 bases and J 6 bases, with 12 bases left between them. Germline V gives CDR1 MNHEY, CDR2 SVGAGI. This CDR3 region has 13 residues. The CDR3 bases are TGTGCCAGCAGCTACCTCAGGGGTCAGCCCCAGCATTTT. The encoded protein is CASSYLRGQPQHF.

The chain has TRBV3-1 and TRBJ2-7; possible D gene TRBD2, 6 bases. V was pared by 2 bases and J by 6 bases, with 14 bases between. This CDR3 region has 14 residues. In germline, CDR1 is LGHDT, CDR2 YNNKEL (reference sequence). The CDR3 sequence is CASSQLKEGSEQYF. The CDR3 bases are TGTGCCAGCAGCCAACTCAAGGAGGGGTCCGAGCAGTACTTC.

The V and J genes are TRBV18 and TRBJ1-3; possible D gene TRBD1, 5 bases. The V end lost 6 bases, the J end lost 0 bases, and 12 bases lay between the germline ends. CDR1 KGHSH and CDR2 LQKENI come from the germline V gene. The CDR3 extends over 15 amino acids. CDR3 in amino acids: CASSPTGYSGNTIYF. CDR3 sequence (DNA): TGTGCCAGCTCCCCTACAGGTTACTCTGGAAACACCATATATTTT. Variable domain in full (rest from reference TRBV18 and TRBJ1-3): NAGVMQNPRHLVRRRGQEARLRCSPMKGHSHVYWYRQLPEEGLKFMVYLQKENIIDESGMPKERFSAEFPKEGPSILRIQQVVRGDSAAYFCASSPTGYSGNTIYFGEGSWLTVV.

This clonotype appeared a few times. The chain joins TRBV7-9 to TRBJ2-3; TRBD2 might be the D (5 bases). With 5 bases removed from V and 5 bases from J, the gap between germline ends came to 8 bases. The CDR3 has 12 residues. Germline V lookup: CDR1 SEHNR, CDR2 FQNEAQ (reference sequence). The DNA for the CDR3 is TGTGCCAGCAGCCAACTAGAAGATACGCAGTATTTT. It is translated as CASSQLEDTQYF.

The chain is built from TRBV28 and TRBJ2-7; TRBD1 aligns across 11 bases. V was clipped by 4 bases and J by 3 bases; unmatched bases: 8. Germline loops: CDR1 MDHEN, CDR2 SYDVKM. This CDR3 comprises 16 residues. The CDR3 is CASSSIGQGAFYEQYF. CDR3 DNA: TGTGCCAGCAGTTCGATCGGACAGGGGGCATTCTACGAGCAGTACTTC.

This clonotype appeared many times. The chain carries TRBV5-1 and TRBJ2-6; D is ambiguous. CDR1 and CDR2 from the germline V gene are SGHRS and YFSETQ. This CDR3 has 16 residues. V was cut by 4 bases and J by 0 bases, with 11 bases left in between. This chain's CDR3 is CASSMDAHSGANVLTF. CDR3 DNA: TGCGCCAGCAGCATGGACGCCCACTCTGGGGCCAACGTCCTGACTTTC.

There are many counts of this clonotype. The chain joins TRBV6-1 to TRBJ1-2; D remains unclear. Trimming stripped 6 bases from V and 5 bases from J, with 16 bases between. CDR3 length equals 14 residues. CDR1 MNHNS and CDR2 SASEGT come from the germline V gene. Written as DNA, the CDR3 is TGTGCCAGCAGCCCGACCGCCCGGTTGTATGGCTACACCTTC. Amino acids: CASSPTARLYGYTF.

CDR3 in DNA: TGTGCCAGCAGTCCTATCGGGACAGGGGGCCGAACTGAAGCTTTCTTT. The encoded protein is CASSPIGTGGRTEAFF. This rearrangement joins TRBV12-3 or TRBV12-4 to TRBJ1-1, with 12 bases identical to TRBD1. This CDR3 region has 16 residues. V lost 5 bases, J lost 5 bases, and 9 bases stayed unmatched.

This clonotype came up many times. As DNA, the CDR3 is TGTGCCAGCAGTCGCGACAGGGTCTATGGCTACACCTTC. As protein: CASSRDRVYGYTF. The rearrangement joins TRBV28 to TRBJ1-2, with 7 positions matching TRBD1. CDR3 length equals 13 residues. Germline CDR1 reads MDHEN; CDR2 reads SYDVKM. V trimming: 5 bases; J trimming: 4 bases; junction bases outside the gene matches: 4.

V gene TRBV7-8 combines with J gene TRBJ1-6; perhaps TRBD1 as D (6 bases). The length of the CDR3 is 14 residues. Germline-derived CDR1 and CDR2 are SGHVS and FQNEAQ. Trimming cost V 5 bases and J 11 bases, with 16 bases left between them. The CDR3 sequence: CASSRDIGFPPLHF. CDR3 in DNA: TGTGCCAGCAGCCGGGACATTGGGTTTCCACCCCTCCACTTT. Using reference TRBV7-8 and TRBJ1-6 for the parts outside the CDR3, the full variable domain is GAGVSQSPRYKVAKRGQDVALRCDPISGHVSLFWYQQALGQGPEFLTYFQNEAQLDKSGLPSDRFFAERPEGSVSTLKIQRTQQEDSAVYLCASSRDIGFPPLHFGNGTRLTVT.

V gene TRBV25-1 combines with J gene TRBJ2-7; D remains unclear. Germline V gives CDR1 MGHDK, CDR2 SYGVNS. The CDR3 spans 13 residues. The V end lost 2 bases, the J end lost 6 bases, and 11 bases lay between the germline ends. The CDR3 spells CASSESGWGEQYF. For the CDR3, the DNA is TGTGCCAGCAGTGAAAGTGGGTGGGGCGAGCAGTACTTC.

This clonotype was seen a handful of times. The chain employs TRBV4-3 and TRBJ2-7; 8 bases align to TRBD1. V dropped 1 base and J dropped 2; count of bases not matched to a gene: 4. The CDR3 runs to 15 residues. Germline V gives CDR1 LGHNA, CDR2 YSLEER. CDR3 sequence: CASSQGGTGTYEQYF. Here the CDR3 DNA reads TGCGCCAGCAGCCAAGGGGGGACAGGAACCTACGAGCAGTACTTC.